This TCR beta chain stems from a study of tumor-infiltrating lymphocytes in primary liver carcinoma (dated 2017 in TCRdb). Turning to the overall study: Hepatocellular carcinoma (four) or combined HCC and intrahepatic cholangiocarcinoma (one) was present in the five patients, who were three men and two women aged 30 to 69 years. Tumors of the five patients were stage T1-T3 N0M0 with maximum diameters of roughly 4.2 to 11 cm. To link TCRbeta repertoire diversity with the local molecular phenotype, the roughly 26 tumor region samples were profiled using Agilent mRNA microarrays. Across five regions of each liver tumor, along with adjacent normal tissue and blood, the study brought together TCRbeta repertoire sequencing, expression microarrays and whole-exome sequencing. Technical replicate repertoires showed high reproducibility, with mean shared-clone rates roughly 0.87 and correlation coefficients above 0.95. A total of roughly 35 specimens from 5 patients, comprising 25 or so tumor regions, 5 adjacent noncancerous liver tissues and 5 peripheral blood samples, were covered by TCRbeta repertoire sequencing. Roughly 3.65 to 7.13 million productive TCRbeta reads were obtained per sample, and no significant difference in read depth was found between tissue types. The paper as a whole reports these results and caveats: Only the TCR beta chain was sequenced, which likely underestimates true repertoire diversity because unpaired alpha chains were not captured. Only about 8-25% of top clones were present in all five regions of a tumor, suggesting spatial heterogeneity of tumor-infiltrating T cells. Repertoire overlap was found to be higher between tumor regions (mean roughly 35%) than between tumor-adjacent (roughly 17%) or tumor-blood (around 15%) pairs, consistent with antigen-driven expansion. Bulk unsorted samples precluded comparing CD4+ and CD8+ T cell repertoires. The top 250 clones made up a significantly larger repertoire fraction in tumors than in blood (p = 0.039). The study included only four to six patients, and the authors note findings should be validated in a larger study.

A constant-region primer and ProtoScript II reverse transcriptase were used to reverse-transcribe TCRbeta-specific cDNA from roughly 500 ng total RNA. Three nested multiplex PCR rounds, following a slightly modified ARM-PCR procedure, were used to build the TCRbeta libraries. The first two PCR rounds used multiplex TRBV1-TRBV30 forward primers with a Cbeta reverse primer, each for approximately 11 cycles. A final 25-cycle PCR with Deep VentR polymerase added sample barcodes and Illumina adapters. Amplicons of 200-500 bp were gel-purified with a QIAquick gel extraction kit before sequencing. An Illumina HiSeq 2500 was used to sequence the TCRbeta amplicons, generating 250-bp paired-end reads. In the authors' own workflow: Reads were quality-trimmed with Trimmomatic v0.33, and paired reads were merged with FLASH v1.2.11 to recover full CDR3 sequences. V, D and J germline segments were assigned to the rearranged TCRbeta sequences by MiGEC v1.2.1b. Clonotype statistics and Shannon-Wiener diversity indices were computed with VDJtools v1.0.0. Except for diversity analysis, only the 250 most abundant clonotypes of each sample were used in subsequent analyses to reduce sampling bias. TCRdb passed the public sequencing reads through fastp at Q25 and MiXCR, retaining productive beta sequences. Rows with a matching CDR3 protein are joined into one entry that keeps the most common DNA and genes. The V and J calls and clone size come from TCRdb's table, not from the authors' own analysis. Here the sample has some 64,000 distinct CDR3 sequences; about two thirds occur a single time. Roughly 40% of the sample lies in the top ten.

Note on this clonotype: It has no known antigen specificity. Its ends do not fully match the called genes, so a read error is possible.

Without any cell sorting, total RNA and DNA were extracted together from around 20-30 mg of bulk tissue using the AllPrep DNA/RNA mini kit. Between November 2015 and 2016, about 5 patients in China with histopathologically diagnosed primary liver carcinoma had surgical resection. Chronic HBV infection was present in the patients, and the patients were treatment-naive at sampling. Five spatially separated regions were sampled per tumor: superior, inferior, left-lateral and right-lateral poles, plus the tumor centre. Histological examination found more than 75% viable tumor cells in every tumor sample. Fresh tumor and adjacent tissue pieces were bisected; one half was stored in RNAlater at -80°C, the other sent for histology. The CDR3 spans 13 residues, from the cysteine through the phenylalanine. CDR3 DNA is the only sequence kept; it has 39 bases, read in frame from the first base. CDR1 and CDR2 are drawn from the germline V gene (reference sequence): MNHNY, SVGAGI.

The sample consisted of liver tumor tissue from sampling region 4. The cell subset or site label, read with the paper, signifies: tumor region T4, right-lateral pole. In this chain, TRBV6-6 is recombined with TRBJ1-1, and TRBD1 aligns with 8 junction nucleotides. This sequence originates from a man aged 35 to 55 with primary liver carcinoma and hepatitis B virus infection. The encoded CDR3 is CTSNTGGTTEAFF. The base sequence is TGTACCAGCAACACAGGGGGGACTACCGAAGCTTTCTTT.